These T cell receptor beta chains were read from a single sample in a study of CD8 T cells in Susac syndrome. MiXCR was run by TCRdb on the immunoSEQ multiplex PCR reads, yielding one entry per CDR3 protein. The sample records a few hundred thousand distinct CDR3 sequences, 80% to 90% being singletons. The sample consisted of CD8+ T cells from PBMCs. The receptors stem from a human donor with multiple sclerosis. CDR3s include the opening cysteine and the closing phenylalanine or tryptophan. Fields, in order: V gene, clone size, J gene, D gene, CDR3 DNA, CDR3 protein. The D gene is left open where the match is weak. Only part of the rows carry a size: once, few, many, or a class if the clone is expanded.

V: TRBV7-5
size: -
J: TRBJ1-3
D: -
DNA: -
CDR3: CISVPEASGSGNTIYF

V: TRBV24-1
size: -
J: TRBJ2-7
D: -
DNA: TGTGCCACCAGTGACCCCAGGGGCTACGAGCAGTACTTC
CDR3: CATSDPRGYEQYF

V: TRBV28
size: -
J: TRBJ2-3
D: -
DNA: TGTGCCAGCAGTTTATGGGGGGGTTCGTTGATGGCAGATACGCAGTATTTT
CDR3: CASSLWGGSLMADTQYF

V: TRBV12-3/TRBV12-4
size: -
J: TRBJ2-1
D: -
DNA: TGTGCCAGCAGTTTAGGGCTAGGGCCCAGGAATGAGCAGTTCTTC
CDR3: CASSLGLGPRNEQFF

V: TRBV6-5
size: -
J: TRBJ2-1
D: -
DNA: TGTGCCAGCAGTTACAGGGGTGCGGGCGAGCAGTTCTTC
CDR3: CASSYRGAGEQFF

V: TRBV13
size: few
J: TRBJ1-2
D: -
DNA: TGTGCCAGCAGCTTCACCGGGGTTGGCTACACCTTC
CDR3: CASSFTGVGYTF

V: TRBV27
size: few
J: TRBJ1-5
D: -
DNA: TGTGCCAGCAGTTTCCGGCAGGGGCGGAATCAGCCCCAGCATTTT
CDR3: CASSFRQGRNQPQHF

V: TRBV28
size: -
J: TRBJ1-5
D: -
DNA: TGTGCCAGCGGTATCCCCCAGGGTCTGGATCAGCCCCAGCATTTT
CDR3: CASGIPQGLDQPQHF

V: TRBV19
size: once
J: TRBJ2-2
D: TRBD1
DNA: TGTGCCAGCGGGACAGGGGGGATCACCGGGGAGCTGTTTTTT
CDR3: CASGTGGITGELFF

V: TRBV28
size: -
J: TRBJ2-1
D: TRBD2
DNA: TGTGCCAGCAGCTACATTTTTGGGGAGGGCCTTAACAATGAGCAGTTCTTC
CDR3: CASSYIFGEGLNNEQFF

V: TRBV20-1
size: -
J: TRBJ1-1
D: -
DNA: TGCAGTGCTAGAGTACAGGATTCGGACACTGAAGCTTTCTTT
CDR3: CSARVQDSDTEAFF

V: TRBV7-9
size: -
J: TRBJ2-3
D: -
DNA: TGTGCCAGCAGTTCTCAACAGGAGGCCACAGATACGCAGTATTTT
CDR3: CASSSQQEATDTQYF

V: TRBV30
size: once
J: TRBJ1-5
D: -
DNA: TGTGCCTGGTCCATGGATAGCAATCAGCCCCAGCATTTT
CDR3: CAWSMDSNQPQHF

V: TRBV28
size: -
J: TRBJ2-3
D: -
DNA: TGTGCCAGCAGTTCGGTGGAGGGAGGAGCCACAGATACGCAGTATTTT
CDR3: CASSSVEGGATDTQYF

V: TRBV27
size: once
J: TRBJ2-7
D: -
DNA: TGTGCCAGCAGCCGCCAAGGGGCAGCGACAGAGCAGTACTTC
CDR3: CASSRQGAATEQYF

V: TRBV4-1
size: -
J: TRBJ2-7
D: -
DNA: TGCGCCAGCAGCCAAGTCCCAGGGTCAAGCTACGAGCAGTACTTC
CDR3: CASSQVPGSSYEQYF

V: TRBV9
size: -
J: TRBJ2-1
D: -
DNA: TGTGCCAGCAGCGTAGTAGCGGACTCCTACAATGAGCAGTTCTTC
CDR3: CASSVVADSYNEQFF

V: TRBV10-3
size: -
J: TRBJ1-1
D: TRBD1
DNA: TGTGCCATCAGCGGGCCAAGGCTAGGGACAGGGGGCTCGTCGGCTTTCTTT
CDR3: CAISGPRLGTGGSSAFF

V: TRBV13
size: -
J: TRBJ2-7
D: -
DNA: TGTGCCAGCAGCTTAGAGGCGGCCTCCTATGAGCAGTACTTC
CDR3: CASSLEAASYEQYF

V: TRBV29-1
size: -
J: TRBJ2-1
D: -
DNA: TGCAGCGTTGGAAGGGACTACAATGAGCAGTTCTTC
CDR3: CSVGRDYNEQFF

V: TRBV3-1
size: -
J: TRBJ2-5
D: -
DNA: TGTGCCAGCAGCCAAGACGGGCGGGGACTAGAGACCCAGTACTTC
CDR3: CASSQDGRGLETQYF

V: TRBV10-2
size: once
J: TRBJ1-1
D: -
DNA: TGCGCCAGCAGTGAGTTGCTGAGGGGCCGGACTGAAGCTTTCTTT
CDR3: CASSELLRGRTEAFF

V: TRBV27
size: -
J: TRBJ2-3
D: -
DNA: TGTGCCAGCAGTTTCTCGCCAAAGAGGGCAGATACGCAGTATTTT
CDR3: CASSFSPKRADTQYF

V: TRBV27
size: -
J: TRBJ2-3
D: TRBD1
DNA: TGTGCCAGCAGTGAAACCGGGACAGGGGAGGCAGATACGCAGTATTTT
CDR3: CASSETGTGEADTQYF

V: TRBV27
size: few
J: TRBJ2-1
D: TRBD2
DNA: TGTGCCAGCAGTTTATTGGGGGGGGATGAGCAGTTCTTC
CDR3: CASSLLGGDEQFF

V: TRBV5-1
size: -
J: TRBJ2-7
D: -
DNA: TGCGCCAGCAGCTTCCGGGAGCGCCGCGAGCAGTACTTC
CDR3: CASSFRERREQYF

V: TRBV5-1
size: -
J: TRBJ2-1
D: -
DNA: TGCACCAGCAGCTTGGGAACTAGTTCCTACAATGAGCAGTTCTTC
CDR3: CTSSLGTSSYNEQFF

V: TRBV6-8
size: -
J: TRBJ1-1
D: -
DNA: TGTGCCAGATTCCCGTTGAACACTGAAGCTTTCTTT
CDR3: CARFPLNTEAFF

V: TRBV28
size: -
J: TRBJ2-1
D: TRBD1
DNA: TGTGCCAGCCAAGGCTCATATGACAGGGACAATGAGCAGTTCTTC
CDR3: CASQGSYDRDNEQFF

V: TRBV6-1
size: -
J: TRBJ1-1
D: -
DNA: TGTGCCAGCAGCTCGGGGGATTCCGGGACTGAAGCTTTCTTT
CDR3: CASSSGDSGTEAFF

V: TRBV27
size: -
J: TRBJ2-1
D: TRBD2
DNA: TGTGCCAGCAGTCAGACTAGCGGCTACAATGAGCAGTTCTTC
CDR3: CASSQTSGYNEQFF

V: TRBV6-1
size: few
J: TRBJ2-3
D: -
DNA: TGTGCCAGCAGAGGACCATCACCTATTAGCACAGATACGCAGTATTTT
CDR3: CASRGPSPISTDTQYF

V: TRBV14
size: -
J: TRBJ2-7
D: TRBD1
DNA: TGTGCCAGCAGCTTGATTACAGGGGGGGAGCAGTACTTC
CDR3: CASSLITGGEQYF

V: TRBV7-9
size: once
J: TRBJ2-3
D: TRBD2
DNA: TGTGCCAGCAGTCCTAGCGGGAGGAGTGCAGATACGCAGTATTTT
CDR3: CASSPSGRSADTQYF

V: TRBV2
size: -
J: TRBJ2-7
D: TRBD2
DNA: TGTGCCAGCAGTCCTAGCGGGAGTTTCTACGAGCAGTACTTC
CDR3: CASSPSGSFYEQYF

V: TRBV29-1
size: -
J: TRBJ1-2
D: -
DNA: TGCAGCGTTGAAGTGCGGAACTATGGCTACACCTTC
CDR3: CSVEVRNYGYTF

V: TRBV28
size: -
J: TRBJ1-2
D: TRBD1
DNA: TGTGCCAGCAGTTTGGCGGGACAGGTTAAGTTTGGCTACACCTTC
CDR3: CASSLAGQVKFGYTF

V: TRBV7-9
size: -
J: TRBJ2-1
D: -
DNA: TGTGCCAGCAGCCTGGCGTCGGGAAGCTCCTACAATGAGCAGTTCTTC
CDR3: CASSLASGSSYNEQFF

V: TRBV27
size: -
J: TRBJ2-2
D: -
DNA: TGTGCCAGCAGTGTGGGAGTCACCGGGGAGCTGTTTTTT
CDR3: CASSVGVTGELFF

V: TRBV12-3/TRBV12-4
size: -
J: TRBJ2-1
D: -
DNA: TGTGCCAGCACCGGACTTCTTGGTATCCATGAGCAGTTCTTC
CDR3: CASTGLLGIHEQFF

V: TRBV9
size: -
J: TRBJ2-2
D: TRBD2
DNA: TGTGCCAGCAGCGTCTCCGGGACTAGCGGGAGGGGCCCCCTCGAGAACACCGGGGAGCTGTTTTTT
CDR3: CASSVSGTSGRGPLENTGELFF

V: TRBV6-4
size: -
J: TRBJ2-7
D: -
DNA: TGTGCCAGCAGTGAGTTCCTAGGACTCGAGCAGTACTTC
CDR3: CASSEFLGLEQYF

V: TRBV28
size: -
J: TRBJ2-2
D: -
DNA: TGTGCCAGCAGGAGGGGGACAACAAACACCGGGGAGCTGTTTTTT
CDR3: CASRRGTTNTGELFF

V: TRBV3-1
size: -
J: TRBJ2-2
D: TRBD2
DNA: TGTGCCAGCAGCCCTATCCTAGCGGAGAACACCGGGGAGCTGTTTTTT
CDR3: CASSPILAENTGELFF

V: TRBV11-2
size: -
J: TRBJ2-7
D: -
DNA: TGTGCCAGCAGCTTAGTGTATTCGGACGAGCAGTACTTC
CDR3: CASSLVYSDEQYF

V: TRBV3-1
size: -
J: TRBJ2-1
D: TRBD2
DNA: TGTGCCACCGAGGGAGCGGGAGACTATGAGCAGTTCTTC
CDR3: CATEGAGDYEQFF

V: TRBV5-1
size: -
J: TRBJ2-5
D: -
DNA: TGCGCCAGCAGCTCGGACTACCCAGAGACCCAGTACTTC
CDR3: CASSSDYPETQYF

V: TRBV9
size: -
J: TRBJ2-7
D: -
DNA: TGTGCCAGCAGCCCAGGGGGAAGCGGACTAGCCGGGGCAGGGGAGCAGTACTTC
CDR3: CASSPGGSGLAGAGEQYF

V: TRBV27
size: -
J: TRBJ2-3
D: -
DNA: TGTGCCAGCAGGAAACCTGCATTTAGCGGAGGCACAGATACGCAGTATTTT
CDR3: CASRKPAFSGGTDTQYF

V: TRBV30
size: -
J: TRBJ1-1
D: -
DNA: TGTGCCTGGAAGGAGGGGTACACTGAAGCTTTCTTT
CDR3: CAWKEGYTEAFF

V: TRBV6-1
size: -
J: TRBJ2-7
D: -
DNA: TGTGCCAGCACCCCCACTTGGGAAGACTACGAGCAGTACTTC
CDR3: CASTPTWEDYEQYF